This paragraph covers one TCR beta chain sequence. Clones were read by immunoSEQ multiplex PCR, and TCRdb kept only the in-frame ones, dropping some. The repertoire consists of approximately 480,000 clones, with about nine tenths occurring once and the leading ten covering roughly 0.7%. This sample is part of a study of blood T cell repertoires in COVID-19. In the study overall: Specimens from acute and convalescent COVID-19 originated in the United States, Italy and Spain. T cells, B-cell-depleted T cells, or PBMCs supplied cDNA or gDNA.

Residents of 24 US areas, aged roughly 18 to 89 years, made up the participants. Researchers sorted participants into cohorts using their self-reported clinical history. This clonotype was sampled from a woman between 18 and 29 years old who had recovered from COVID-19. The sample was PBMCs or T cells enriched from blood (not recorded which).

The CDR3 DNA reads TGTGCCAGCAGCCCCGGGGGGCCCTCCTACGAGCAGTACTTC. It is translated as CASSPGGPSYEQYF. J is TRBJ2-7 and V is TRBV28; TRBD2 might be the D (7 bases). CDR3 length: 14 residues. Germline CDR1 reads MDHEN; CDR2 reads SYDVKM. The ends were cut back, 6 bases at V and 0 bases at J, with 12 bases in the middle.